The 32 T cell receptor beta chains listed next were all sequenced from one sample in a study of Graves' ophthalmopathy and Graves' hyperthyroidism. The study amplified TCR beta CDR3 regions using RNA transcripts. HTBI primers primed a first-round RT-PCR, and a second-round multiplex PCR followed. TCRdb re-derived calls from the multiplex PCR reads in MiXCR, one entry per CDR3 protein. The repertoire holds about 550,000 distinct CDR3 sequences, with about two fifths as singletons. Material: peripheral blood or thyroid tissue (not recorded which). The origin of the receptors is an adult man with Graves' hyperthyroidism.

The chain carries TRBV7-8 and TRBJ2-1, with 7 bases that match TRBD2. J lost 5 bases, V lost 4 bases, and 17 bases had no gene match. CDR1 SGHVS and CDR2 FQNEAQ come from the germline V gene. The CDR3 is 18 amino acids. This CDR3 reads CASSSDRFRTRRNNEQFF. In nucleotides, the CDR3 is TGTGCCAGCAGCTCTGATCGGTTTCGGACTAGAAGAAACAATGAGCAGTTCTTC.

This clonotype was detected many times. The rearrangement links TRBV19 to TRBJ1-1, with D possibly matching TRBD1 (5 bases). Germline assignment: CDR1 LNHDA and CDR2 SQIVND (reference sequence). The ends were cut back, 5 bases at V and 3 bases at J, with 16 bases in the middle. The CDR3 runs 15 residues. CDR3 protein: CASSSQGITYTEAFF. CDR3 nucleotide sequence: TGTGCCAGTAGTTCCCAGGGTATTACGTACACTGAAGCTTTCTTT.

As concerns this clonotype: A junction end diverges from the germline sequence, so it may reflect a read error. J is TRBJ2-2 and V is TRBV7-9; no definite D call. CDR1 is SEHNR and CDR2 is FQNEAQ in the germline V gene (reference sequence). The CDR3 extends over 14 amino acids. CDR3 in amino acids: CASSLDQYTGELFF. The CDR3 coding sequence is TGCGCCAGCAGCTTAGACCAATACACCGGGGAGCTGTTTTTT.

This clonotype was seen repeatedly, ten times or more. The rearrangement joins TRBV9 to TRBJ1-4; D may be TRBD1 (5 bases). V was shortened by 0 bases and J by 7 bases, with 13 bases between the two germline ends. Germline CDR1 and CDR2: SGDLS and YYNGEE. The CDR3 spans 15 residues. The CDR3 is CASSVEVGASEKLFF. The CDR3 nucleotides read TGTGCCAGCAGCGTAGAGGTTGGGGCGAGTGAAAAACTGTTTTTT.

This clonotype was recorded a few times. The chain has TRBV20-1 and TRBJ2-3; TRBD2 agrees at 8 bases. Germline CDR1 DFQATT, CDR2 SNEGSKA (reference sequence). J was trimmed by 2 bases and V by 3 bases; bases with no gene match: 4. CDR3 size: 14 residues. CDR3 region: CSASVAGYTDTQYF. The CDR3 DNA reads TGCAGTGCTAGTGTAGCGGGATACACAGATACGCAGTATTTT.

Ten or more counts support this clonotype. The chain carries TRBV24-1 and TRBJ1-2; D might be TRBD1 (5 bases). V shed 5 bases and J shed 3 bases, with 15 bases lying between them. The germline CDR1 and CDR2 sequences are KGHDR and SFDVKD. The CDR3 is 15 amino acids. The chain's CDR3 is CATSGTGTGDYGYTF. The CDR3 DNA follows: TGTGCCACCAGTGGGACGGGGACCGGGGACTATGGCTACACCTTC.

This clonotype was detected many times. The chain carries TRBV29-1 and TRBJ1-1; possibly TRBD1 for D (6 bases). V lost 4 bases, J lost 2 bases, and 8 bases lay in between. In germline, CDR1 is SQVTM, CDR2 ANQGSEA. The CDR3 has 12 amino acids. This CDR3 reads CSVGQVNTEAFF. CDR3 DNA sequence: TGCAGCGTTGGACAGGTAAACACTGAAGCTTTCTTT. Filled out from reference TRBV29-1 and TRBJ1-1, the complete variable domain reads SAVISQKPSRDICQRGTSLTIQCQVDSQVTMMFWYRQQPGQSLTLIATANQGSEATYESGFVIDKFPISRPNLTFSTLTVSNMSPEDSSIYLCSVGQVNTEAFFGQGTRLTVV.

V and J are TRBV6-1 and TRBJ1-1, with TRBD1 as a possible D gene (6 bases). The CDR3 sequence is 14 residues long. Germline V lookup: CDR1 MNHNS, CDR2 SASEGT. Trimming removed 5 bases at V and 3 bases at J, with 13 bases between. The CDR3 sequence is CASSYSDSYTEAFF. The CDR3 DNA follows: TGTGCCAGCAGTTACTCGGACAGCTACACTGAAGCTTTCTTT.

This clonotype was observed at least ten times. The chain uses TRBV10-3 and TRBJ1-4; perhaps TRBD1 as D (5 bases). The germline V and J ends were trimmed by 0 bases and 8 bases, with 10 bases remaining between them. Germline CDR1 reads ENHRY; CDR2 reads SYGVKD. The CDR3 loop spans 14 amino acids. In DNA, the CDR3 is TGTGCCATCAGTGAGTCCGGGGCACGGGAAAAACTGTTTTTT. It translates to CAISESGAREKLFF.

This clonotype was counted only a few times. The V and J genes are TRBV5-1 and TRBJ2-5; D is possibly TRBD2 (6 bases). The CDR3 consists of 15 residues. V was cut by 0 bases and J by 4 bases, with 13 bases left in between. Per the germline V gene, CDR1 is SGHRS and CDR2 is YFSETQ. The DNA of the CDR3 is TGCGCCAGCAGCTTGGAACCGGGGCGGGGAGAGACCCAGTACTTC. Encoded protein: CASSLEPGRGETQYF.

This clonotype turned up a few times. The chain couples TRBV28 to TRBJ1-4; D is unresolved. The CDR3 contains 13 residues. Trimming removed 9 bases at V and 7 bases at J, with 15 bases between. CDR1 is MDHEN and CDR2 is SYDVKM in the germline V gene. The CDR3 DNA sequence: TGTGCCAGTAGTCGAGCAAGAGGTGAAAAACTGTTTTTT. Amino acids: CASSRARGEKLFF.

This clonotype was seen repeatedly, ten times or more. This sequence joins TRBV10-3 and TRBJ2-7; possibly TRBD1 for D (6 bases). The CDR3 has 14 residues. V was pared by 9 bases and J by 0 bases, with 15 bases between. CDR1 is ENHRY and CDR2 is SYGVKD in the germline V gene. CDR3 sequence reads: CAIQGVHSSYEQYF. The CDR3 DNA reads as TGTGCCATACAGGGAGTCCATTCCTCCTACGAGCAGTACTTC.

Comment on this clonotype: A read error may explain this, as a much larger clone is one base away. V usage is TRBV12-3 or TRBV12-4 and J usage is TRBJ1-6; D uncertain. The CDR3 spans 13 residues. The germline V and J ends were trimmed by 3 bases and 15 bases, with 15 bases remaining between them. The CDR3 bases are TGTGCCAGCAGTTTTGGGCAGCTTGGGCTCCTCCACTTT. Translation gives CASSFGQLGLLHF.

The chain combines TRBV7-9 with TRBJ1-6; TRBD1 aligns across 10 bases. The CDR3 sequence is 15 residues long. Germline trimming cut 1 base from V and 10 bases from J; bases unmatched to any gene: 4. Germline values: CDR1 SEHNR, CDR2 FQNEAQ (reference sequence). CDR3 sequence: CASSLGRDRGSPLHF. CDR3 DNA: TGTGCCAGCAGCTTAGGTCGGGACAGGGGCTCACCCCTCCACTTT.

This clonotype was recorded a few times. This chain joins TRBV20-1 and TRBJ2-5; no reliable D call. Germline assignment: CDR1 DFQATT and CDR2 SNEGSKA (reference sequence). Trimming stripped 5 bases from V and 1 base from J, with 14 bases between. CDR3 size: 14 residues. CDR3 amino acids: CSAHHFRSQETQYF. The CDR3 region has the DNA TGCAGTGCTCATCATTTCAGGTCCCAAGAGACCCAGTACTTC.

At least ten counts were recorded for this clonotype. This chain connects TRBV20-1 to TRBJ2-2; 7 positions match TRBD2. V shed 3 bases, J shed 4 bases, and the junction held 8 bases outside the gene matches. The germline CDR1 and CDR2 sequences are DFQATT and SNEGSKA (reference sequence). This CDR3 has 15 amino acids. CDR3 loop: CSASGGLVGTGELFF. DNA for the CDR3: TGCAGTGCTAGTGGCGGACTAGTGGGCACCGGGGAGCTGTTTTTT.

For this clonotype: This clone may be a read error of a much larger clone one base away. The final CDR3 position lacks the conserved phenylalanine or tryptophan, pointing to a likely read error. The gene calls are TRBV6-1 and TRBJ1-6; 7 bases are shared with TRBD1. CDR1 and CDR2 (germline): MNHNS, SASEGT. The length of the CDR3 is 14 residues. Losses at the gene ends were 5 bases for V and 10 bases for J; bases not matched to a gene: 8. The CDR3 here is CASSYGRGGSPLHS. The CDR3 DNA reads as TGTGCCAGCAGTTATGGCAGGGGGGGGTCACCCCTCCACTCT.

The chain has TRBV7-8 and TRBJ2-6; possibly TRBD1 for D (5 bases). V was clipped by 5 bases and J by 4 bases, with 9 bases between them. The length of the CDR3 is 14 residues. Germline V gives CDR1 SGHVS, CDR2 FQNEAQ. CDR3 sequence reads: CASSTRTGANVLTF. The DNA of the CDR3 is TGTGCCAGCAGCACCCGGACAGGGGCCAACGTCCTGACTTTC. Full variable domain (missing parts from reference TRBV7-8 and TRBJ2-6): GAGVSQSPRYKVAKRGQDVALRCDPISGHVSLFWYQQALGQGPEFLTYFQNEAQLDKSGLPSDRFFAERPEGSVSTLKIQRTQQEDSAVYLCASSTRTGANVLTFGAGSRLTVL.

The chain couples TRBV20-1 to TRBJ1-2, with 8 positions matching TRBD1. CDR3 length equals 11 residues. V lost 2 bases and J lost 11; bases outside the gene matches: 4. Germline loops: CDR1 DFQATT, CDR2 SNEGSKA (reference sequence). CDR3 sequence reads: CSARLGQVYTF. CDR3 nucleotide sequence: TGCAGTGCTAGACTGGGACAGGTGTACACCTTC.

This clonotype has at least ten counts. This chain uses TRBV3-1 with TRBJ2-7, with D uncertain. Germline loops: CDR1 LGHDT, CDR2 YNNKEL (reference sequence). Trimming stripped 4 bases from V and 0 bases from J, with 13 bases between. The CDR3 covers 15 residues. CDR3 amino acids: CASSLSSGSSYEQYF. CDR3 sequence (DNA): TGTGCCAGCAGCCTTAGCTCCGGCAGCTCCTACGAGCAGTACTTC.

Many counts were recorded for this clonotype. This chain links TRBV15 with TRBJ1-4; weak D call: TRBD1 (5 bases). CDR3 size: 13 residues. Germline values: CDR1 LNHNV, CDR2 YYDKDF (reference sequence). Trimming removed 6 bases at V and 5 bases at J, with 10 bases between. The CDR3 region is CATRGPSNEKLFF. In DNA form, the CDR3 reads TGTGCCACCAGGGGGCCGTCGAATGAAAAACTGTTTTTT.

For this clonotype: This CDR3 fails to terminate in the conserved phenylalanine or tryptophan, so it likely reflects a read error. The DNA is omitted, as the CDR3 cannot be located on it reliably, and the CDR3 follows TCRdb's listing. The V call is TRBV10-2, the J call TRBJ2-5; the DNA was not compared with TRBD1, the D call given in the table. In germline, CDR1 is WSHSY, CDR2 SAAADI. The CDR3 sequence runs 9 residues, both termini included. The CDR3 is CASRRTEVV.

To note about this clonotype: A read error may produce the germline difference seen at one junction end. CDR3 sequence (DNA): TGCGCCGGCAGGTCCGGACGGAACACTGAAGCTTTCTTT. This sequence encodes CAGRSGRNTEAFF. V is TRBV12-3 or TRBV12-4 and J is TRBJ1-1; D ambiguous. The CDR3 has 13 amino acids.

The CDR3 DNA reads TGTGCCTCCCGGGCAGGAAGTCTTGCCGGGGAGCTGTTTTTT. It codes for CASRAGSLAGELFF. The chain has TRBV27 and TRBJ2-2; D gene uncertain. Germline values: CDR1 MNHEY, CDR2 SMNVEV (reference sequence). Trimming took off 11 bases at V and 6 bases at J, with 19 bases between the two ends. This CDR3 has 14 residues.

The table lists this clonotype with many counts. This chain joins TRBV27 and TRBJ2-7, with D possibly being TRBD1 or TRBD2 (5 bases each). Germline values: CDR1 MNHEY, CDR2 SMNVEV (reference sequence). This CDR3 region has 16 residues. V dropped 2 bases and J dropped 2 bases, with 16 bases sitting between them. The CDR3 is CASSLEGTGVAYEQYF. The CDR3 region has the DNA TGTGCCAGCAGTTTAGAAGGGACGGGTGTTGCCTACGAGCAGTACTTC.

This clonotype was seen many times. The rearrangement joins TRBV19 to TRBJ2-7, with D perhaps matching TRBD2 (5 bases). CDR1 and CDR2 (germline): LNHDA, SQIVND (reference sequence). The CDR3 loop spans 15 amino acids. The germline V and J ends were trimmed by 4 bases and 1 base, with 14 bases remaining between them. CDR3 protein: CASSTHPRGSYEQYF. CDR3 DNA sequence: TGTGCCAGTAGTACCCACCCTCGAGGGTCCTACGAGCAGTACTTC. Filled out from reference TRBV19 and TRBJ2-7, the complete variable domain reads DGGITQSPKYLFRKEGQNVTLSCEQNLNHDAMYWYRQDPGQGLRLIYYSQIVNDFQKGDIAEGYSVSREKKESFPLTVTSAQKNPTAFYLCASSTHPRGSYEQYFGPGTRLTVT.

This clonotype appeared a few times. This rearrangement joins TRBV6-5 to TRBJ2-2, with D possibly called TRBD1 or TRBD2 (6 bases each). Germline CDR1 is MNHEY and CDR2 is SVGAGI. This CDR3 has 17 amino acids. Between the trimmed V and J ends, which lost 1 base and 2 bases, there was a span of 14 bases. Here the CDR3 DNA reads TGTGCCAGCAGTTACTTTTCCCCGGGGGCCAACACCGGGGAGCTGTTTTTT. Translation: CASSYFSPGANTGELFF.

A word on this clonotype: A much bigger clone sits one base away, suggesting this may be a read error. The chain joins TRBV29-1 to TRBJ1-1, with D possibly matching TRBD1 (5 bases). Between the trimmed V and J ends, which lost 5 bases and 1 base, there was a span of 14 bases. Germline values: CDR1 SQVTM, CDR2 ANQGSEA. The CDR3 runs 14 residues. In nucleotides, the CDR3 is TGCAGCGTTCTCGGGAGGGACGGGAACACTGAAGCTTTCTTT. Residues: CSVLGRDGNTEAFF.

CDR3 nucleotide sequence: TGTGCCAGCAGCTTAGCGCTAGGGGCCTCTGGAAACACCTTC. Its protein product is CASSLALGASGNTF. The chain has TRBV7-9 and TRBJ1-2; D may be TRBD1 (5 bases). Trimming stripped 0 bases from V and 12 bases from J, with 17 bases between. Germline V gene data show CDR1 as SEHNR and CDR2 as FQNEAQ (reference sequence). The CDR3 is made up of 14 amino acids.

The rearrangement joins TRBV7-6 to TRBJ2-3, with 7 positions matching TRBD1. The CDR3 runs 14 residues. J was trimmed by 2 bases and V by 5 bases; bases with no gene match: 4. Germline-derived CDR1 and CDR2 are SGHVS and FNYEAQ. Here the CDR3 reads CASSAGTVTDTQYF. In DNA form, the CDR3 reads TGTGCCAGCAGCGCCGGGACAGTCACAGATACGCAGTATTTT.

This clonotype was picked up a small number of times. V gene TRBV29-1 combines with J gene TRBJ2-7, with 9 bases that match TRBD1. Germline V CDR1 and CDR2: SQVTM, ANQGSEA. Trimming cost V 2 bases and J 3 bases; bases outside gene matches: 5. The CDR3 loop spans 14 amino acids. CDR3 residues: CSVERGDRDYEQYF. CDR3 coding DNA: TGCAGCGTTGAAAGGGGGGACAGGGACTACGAGCAGTACTTC.

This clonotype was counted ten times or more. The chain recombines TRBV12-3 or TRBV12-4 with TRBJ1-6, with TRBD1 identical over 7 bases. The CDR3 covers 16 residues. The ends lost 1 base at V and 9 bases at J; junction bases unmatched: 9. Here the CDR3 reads CASSLGPTGKPSPLHF. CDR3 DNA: TGTGCCAGCAGTTTAGGCCCGACAGGGAAGCCTTCACCCCTCCACTTT.